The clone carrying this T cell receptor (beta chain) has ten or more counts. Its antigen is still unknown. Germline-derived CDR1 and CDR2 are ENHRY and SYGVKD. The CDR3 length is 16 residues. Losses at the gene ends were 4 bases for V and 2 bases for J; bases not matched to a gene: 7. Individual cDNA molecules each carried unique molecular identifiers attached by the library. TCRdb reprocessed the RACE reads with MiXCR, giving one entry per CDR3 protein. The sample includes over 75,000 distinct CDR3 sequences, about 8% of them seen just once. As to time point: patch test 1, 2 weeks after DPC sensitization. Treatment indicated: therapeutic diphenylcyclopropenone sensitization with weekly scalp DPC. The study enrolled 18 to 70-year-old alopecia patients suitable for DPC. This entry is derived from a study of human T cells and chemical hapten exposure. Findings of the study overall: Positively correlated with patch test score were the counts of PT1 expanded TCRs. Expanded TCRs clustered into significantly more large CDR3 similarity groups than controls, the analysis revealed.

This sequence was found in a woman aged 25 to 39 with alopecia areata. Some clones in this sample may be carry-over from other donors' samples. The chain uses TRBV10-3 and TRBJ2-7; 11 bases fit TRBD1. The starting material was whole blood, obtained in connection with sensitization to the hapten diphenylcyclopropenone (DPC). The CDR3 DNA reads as TGTGCCATCAGTGGGGGACAGGGGGGGCCTACCTACGAGCAGTACTTC. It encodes CAISGGQGGPTYEQYF.